The 15 T cell receptor beta chains given below trace back to one sample, sequenced in a study of patients and donors after allogeneic stem cell transplantation. TCRdb re-called the RT-PCR reads through MiXCR, storing one row per CDR3 protein. The sample carries tens of thousands of distinct CDR3 sequences, roughly 50% recorded once. Specimen: blood, either unsorted or a sorted T cell fraction (not recorded which). The receptor set was obtained from a human donor who was either an allogeneic HSCT recipient or a stem cell or donor lymphocyte infusion donor (not recorded which). It is not recorded whose cells these are; they may come from a transplant donor.

This clonotype occurred once. The rearrangement uses TRBV20-1 and TRBJ2-5; D may be TRBD2 (6 bases). Germline CDR1 is DFQATT and CDR2 is SNEGSKA (reference sequence). The ends were cut back, 6 bases at V and 5 bases at J, with 7 bases in the middle. CDR3 size: 10 residues. CDR3 residues: CSAGGETQYF. The CDR3 DNA is TGCAGTGCCGGAGGGGAGACCCAGTACTTC.

This chain uses TRBV18 with TRBJ1-1; D possibly corresponds to TRBD1 (6 bases). V gave up 6 bases and J gave up 5 bases, with 19 bases separating them. Per germline, CDR1 KGHSH and CDR2 LQKENI. CDR3 size: 15 residues. The CDR3 reads CASSPEQGGRTEAFF. The CDR3 nucleotides are TGTGCCAGCTCGCCCGAGCAAGGGGGTAGGACTGAAGCTTTCTTT.

J is TRBJ2-7 and V is TRBV6-2 or TRBV6-3, with TRBD1 matching 9 bases. Germline V gene data show CDR1 as MNHEY and CDR2 as SVGEGT. With V trimmed by 6 bases and J by 4 bases, 10 bases remained unmatched. This CDR3 has 15 residues. The CDR3: CASSPSGTGIYEQYF. In DNA form, the CDR3 reads TGTGCCAGCAGCCCATCCGGGACAGGGATATACGAGCAGTACTTC.

This clonotype appeared a few times. This chain joins TRBV12-3 or TRBV12-4 and TRBJ1-4; maybe TRBD1 (5 bases). The CDR3 contains 11 residues. Trimming shortened V by 4 bases and J by 8 bases, and 5 bases separated the two germline ends. The DNA of the CDR3 is TGTGCCAGCAGTTACAGGGAAAAACTGTTTTTT. Its protein product is CASSYREKLFF.

V usage is TRBV27 and J usage is TRBJ1-5; maybe TRBD1 (6 bases). Germline CDR1 is MNHEY and CDR2 is SMNVEV (reference sequence). The ends were cut back, 5 bases at V and 7 bases at J, with 12 bases in the middle. The length of the CDR3 is 13 residues. The CDR3 is CASSQGRKQPQHF. The CDR3, as DNA: TGTGCCAGCAGTCAGGGGAGGAAACAGCCCCAGCATTTT.

The V and J genes are TRBV3-1 and TRBJ2-3; D not resolved. With 1 base removed from V and 4 bases from J, the gap between germline ends came to 6 bases. The CDR3 sequence is 13 residues long. Germline loops: CDR1 LGHDT, CDR2 YNNKEL (reference sequence). Here the CDR3 reads CASSQVVSDTQYF. CDR3 nucleotides: TGTGCCAGCAGCCAAGTTGTGTCAGATACGCAGTATTTT.

This chain links TRBV5-5 with TRBJ1-3; D might be TRBD1 (5 bases). In germline, CDR1 is SGHKS, CDR2 YYEKEE (reference sequence). The CDR3 is made up of 16 amino acids. The ends were cut back, 4 bases at V and 1 base at J, with 15 bases in the middle. The CDR3 DNA reads as TGTGCCAGCAGCATAGGGACGCACCCTTCTGGAAACACCATATATTTT. This translates into CASSIGTHPSGNTIYF.

This sequence joins TRBV6-2 or TRBV6-3 and TRBJ2-1; no definite D call. The CDR3 runs to 14 residues. Trimming removed 0 bases from V and 8 bases from J, with 11 bases in between. Germline V CDR1 and CDR2: MNHEY, SVGEGT. The CDR3 protein is CASSYSFRSDEQFF. CDR3 nucleotides: TGTGCCAGCAGTTACTCCTTCAGGTCGGATGAGCAGTTCTTC.

This CDR3 reads CAAKRLNTEAFF. The CDR3 DNA is TGTGCGGCTAAGCGGTTGAACACTGAAGCTTTCTTT. The V call is TRBV6-5, the J call TRBJ1-1; D is unresolved. Germline V gene data show CDR1 as MNHEY and CDR2 as SVGAGI. The CDR3 has 12 residues.

The chain uses TRBV6-2 or TRBV6-3 and TRBJ1-1, with D perhaps TRBD1 (5 bases). The V end lost 7 bases, the J end lost 6 bases, and 15 bases lay between the germline ends. CDR1 and CDR2 (germline): MNHEY, SVGEGT. The CDR3 consists of 13 residues. The CDR3 bases are TGTGCCAGCACTCCGGGACTTATTCCTGAAGCTTTCTTT. Its protein is CASTPGLIPEAFF.

This chain uses TRBV7-2 with TRBJ1-5; D unclear. The CDR3 has 14 residues. Trimming took 7 bases from V and 4 from J, leaving 14 bases between them. Germline values: CDR1 SGHTA, CDR2 FQGNSA. This CDR3 reads CASTLLTDNQPQHF. The CDR3 DNA reads TGTGCCAGCACCCTTCTGACTGATAATCAGCCCCAGCATTTT.

This clonotype was seen more than once but under ten times. The CDR3 spells CASSLWDRNQPQHF. The CDR3 DNA follows: TGTGCCAGCAGTTTATGGGACAGAAATCAGCCCCAGCATTTT. V and J are TRBV12-3 or TRBV12-4 and TRBJ1-5; the match to TRBD1 covers 7 bases. The J segment lost 4 bases and the V segment lost 2 bases, leaving 2 bases of the junction unmatched. The CDR3 consists of 14 residues.

The CDR3 reads CASRLGTALGATEAFF. CDR3 nucleotide sequence: TGTGCCAGCAGGCTTGGGACAGCCCTAGGGGCGACTGAAGCTTTCTTT. The rearrangement links TRBV27 to TRBJ1-1; TRBD1 matches 7 bases. V gave up 6 bases and J gave up 5 bases; unmatched junction bases: 15. There are 16 residues in the CDR3. Looked up from germline, CDR1 is MNHEY and CDR2 is SMNVEV (reference sequence).

This clonotype turned up a few times. The V gene is TRBV6-2 or TRBV6-3, the J gene TRBJ1-1; a weak D match, TRBD1 (6 bases). The CDR3 length is 14 residues. The V end lost 9 bases, the J end lost 6 bases, and 20 bases lay between the germline ends. Germline values: CDR1 MNHEY, CDR2 SVGEGT. The CDR3 bases are TGTGCCAGTCAGACAGGAACGGGGGAAGCTGAAGCTTTCTTT. It yields the protein CASQTGTGEAEAFF.

This chain uses TRBV10-2 with TRBJ1-4; D perhaps matches TRBD1 (6 bases). Germline lookup yields CDR1 WSHSY and CDR2 SAAADI. V was shortened by 6 bases and J by 6 bases, with 11 bases between the two germline ends. The CDR3 spans 13 residues. In DNA, the CDR3 is TGCGCCAGCAGGGGGACAATCGATGAAAAACTGTTTTTT. Residues: CASRGTIDEKLFF.